The 7 T cell receptor beta chains below were found in one sample sequenced in a study of early T cells in non-severe SARS-CoV-2 infection. TCRdb processed the 5' RACE reads anew with MiXCR; each CDR3 protein has one entry. In the table there are about 52,000 distinct CDR3 sequences, around 8% of which are singletons. The material sequenced was whole blood. The receptor source for this set is an adult who was a healthcare worker with PCR-confirmed SARS-CoV-2 infection or an uninfected control (not recorded which).

As regards this clonotype: One junction end does not reproduce the germline sequence, and a read error may be involved. CDR3 in DNA: TGTGCCAGCAGTCAATTGACTTTTTCTGGGGCCAACGTCCCGACTTTC. This encodes CASSQLTFSGANVPTF. The chain uses TRBV12-3 or TRBV12-4 and TRBJ2-6; tentative D call: TRBD1 (5 bases). The CDR3 contains 16 residues.

This clonotype has only a few counts. The chain combines TRBV5-6 with TRBJ2-7; perhaps TRBD1 as D (6 bases). CDR3 length: 14 amino acids. Germline CDR1 and CDR2: SGHDT and YYEEEE. Trimming shortened V by 3 bases and J by 1 base, and 11 bases separated the two germline ends. In DNA form, the CDR3 reads TGTGCCAGCAGCTGGACCGACAGGTCCTACGAGCAGTACTTC. This gives the protein CASSWTDRSYEQYF.

This clonotype appeared a few times. The gene calls are TRBV5-5 and TRBJ2-3; 13 bases line up with TRBD2. Trimming cost V 2 bases and J 6 bases; bases outside gene matches: 3. The CDR3 loop spans 15 amino acids. The germline CDR1 and CDR2 sequences are SGHKS and YYEKEE (reference sequence). The CDR3 bases are TGTGCCAGCAGCTTCGGACTAGCGGGAGCCGATACGCAGTATTTT. It translates to CASSFGLAGADTQYF.

This clonotype came up many times. This rearrangement joins TRBV7-6 to TRBJ2-7; D might be TRBD1 (5 bases). The CDR3 is 13 amino acids. Germline V gene lookup returns CDR1 SGHVS and CDR2 FNYEAQ. V lost 4 bases to trimming and J lost 0 bases, with 7 bases between them. DNA of the CDR3: TGTGCCAGCAGCTCAGGGAACTCCTACGAGCAGTACTTC. It codes for CASSSGNSYEQYF.

The chain combines TRBV28 with TRBJ2-1; 8 nucleotides align to TRBD2. Trimming removed 5 bases from V and 4 bases from J; junction bases left unmatched: 7. The germline V gene encodes CDR1 MDHEN and CDR2 SYDVKM. CDR3 length: 15 amino acids. CDR3 bases: TGTGCCAGCAGTCTGAGCGGGGGAACTTACAATGAGCAGTTCTTC. It codes for CASSLSGGTYNEQFF.

The chain joins TRBV28 to TRBJ2-7, with D possibly TRBD2 on 7 matching bases. Germline assignment: CDR1 MDHEN and CDR2 SYDVKM. V was pared by 6 bases and J by 1 base, with 16 bases between. This CDR3 has 15 amino acids. The CDR3 DNA sequence: TGTGCCAGCAGCCCTCTCAGGGGAGGGTCCTACGAGCAGTACTTC. This codes for CASSPLRGGSYEQYF.

This clonotype occurred many times. The V call is TRBV10-3, the J call TRBJ2-3; 7 bases agree with TRBD1. The germline V gene has CDR1 ENHRY and CDR2 SYGVKD. J gave up 6 bases and V 2 bases, and 8 bases lay outside the gene matches. This CDR3 region has 15 residues. CDR3 protein: CAISEGTASQDTQYF. CDR3 sequence (DNA): TGTGCCATCAGTGAGGGGACAGCCAGCCAGGATACGCAGTATTTT.